This TCR beta chain comes out of a study of T cell responses to AZD1222 COVID-19 vaccine. Study findings and constraints: Unmutated variant regions are reportedly targeted by nearly half of spike-specific TCRs. Donors were largely white British and mainly female; clonal diversity was possibly underestimated. Repertoire sampling occurred only after the peak T cell response. Spike-specific TCR breadth and depth grew following two AZD1222 doses.

Germline CDR1 reads LNHDA; CDR2 reads SQIVND (reference sequence). The CDR3 covers 14 residues. Trimming removed 6 bases from V and 3 bases from J, with 14 bases in between. Of note for this clone: The target antigen is unknown.

Libraries were prepared by immunoSEQ multiplex PCR; TCRdb keeps only in-frame clonotypes and omits some of them. This sample yields 99,000 or so clones, of which roughly nine tenths are seen a single time; around 3.1% belongs to the top ten. This TCR derives from an adult in good health. The V gene is TRBV19, the J gene TRBJ1-2, with a tentative D call TRBD1 (5 bases). Sequencing used peripheral blood, obtained on day 0 of AZD1222 vaccination. The CDR3 reads CASSGQGGYYGYTF. CDR3 DNA: TGTGCCAGTAGCGGGCAGGGCGGCTACTATGGCTACACCTTC. The variable domain in full, completed from reference TRBV19 and TRBJ1-2, reads DGGITQSPKYLFRKEGQNVTLSCEQNLNHDAMYWYRQDPGQGLRLIYYSQIVNDFQKGDIAEGYSVSREKKESFPLTVTSAQKNPTAFYLCASSGQGGYYGYTFGSGTRLTVV.